Listed here are 9 T cell receptor beta chains from one sample, sequenced in a study of cytomegalovirus exposure and HLA in healthy donors. In the PCR, 60 Vbeta and 13 Jbeta primers were used. Generated by immunoSEQ multiplex PCR, the TCRdb table keeps only in-frame clones and is missing some. The table shows 95,000 to 100,000 clones, with around 76% occurring only once. Specimen: PBMCs. These receptors all stem from a human donor in good health.

This chain connects TRBV4-3 to TRBJ2-1, with unresolved D. CDR3 size: 14 residues. The germline CDR1 and CDR2 sequences are LGHNA and YSLEER. Trimming took off 2 bases at V and 10 bases at J, with 15 bases between the two ends. The CDR3 region is CASSQQGGPREQFF. In nucleotides, the CDR3 is TGCGCCAGCAGCCAACAAGGCGGCCCTAGAGAGCAGTTCTTC.

This chain joins TRBV29-1 and TRBJ2-7; 7 bases align to TRBD2. Germline CDR1 reads SQVTM; CDR2 reads ANQGSEA. The CDR3 extends over 13 amino acids. V dropped 2 bases and J dropped 4; count of bases not matched to a gene: 5. CDR3 DNA sequence: TGCAGCGTTGAATACGGCGGGGGATACGAGCAGTACTTC. Residues: CSVEYGGGYEQYF.

The J gene is TRBJ1-5, the V gene TRBV28; 7 bases are shared with TRBD1. Germline V gene sequence: CDR1 MDHEN, CDR2 SYDVKM. The CDR3 sequence is 18 residues long. Trimming cost V 8 bases and J 4 bases; bases outside gene matches: 20. Here the CDR3 reads CASEFRRGGQIPNQPQHF. CDR3 coding DNA: TGTGCCAGCGAGTTCAGGCGAGGGGGCCAGATCCCAAATCAGCCCCAGCATTTT. Supplemented by reference TRBV28 and TRBJ1-5, the full variable domain reads DVKVTQSSRYLVKRTGEKVFLECVQDMDHENMFWYRQDPGLGLRLIYFSYDVKMKEKGDIPEGYSVSREKKERFSLILESASTNQTSMYLCASEFRRGGQIPNQPQHFGDGTRLSIL.

This clone was observed a few times. V and J are TRBV6-5 and TRBJ1-2, with D perhaps matching TRBD1 (6 bases). Between the trimmed V and J ends, which lost 8 bases and 3 bases, there was a span of 13 bases. Germline V gene lookup returns CDR1 MNHEY and CDR2 SVGAGI. The CDR3 has 13 residues. CDR3 residues: CASVGAGDYGYTF. As DNA, the CDR3 is TGTGCCAGCGTTGGCGCAGGGGACTATGGCTACACCTTC.

The chain has TRBV9 and TRBJ2-5, with 7 nucleotides matching TRBD2. V lost 2 bases to trimming and J lost 4 bases; unmatched junction nucleotides: 11. The CDR3 is made up of 16 amino acids. Germline CDR1 SGDLS, CDR2 YYNGEE. In nucleotides, the CDR3 is TGTGCCAGCAGCGTGAGCGGGACTGCAGGTGGAGAGACCCAGTACTTC. It translates to CASSVSGTAGGETQYF.

The gene calls are TRBV7-2 and TRBJ2-1; maybe TRBD1 (7 bases). Trimming took off 5 bases at V and 14 bases at J, with 25 bases between the two ends. The V gene's germline CDR1 is SGHTA and CDR2 FQGNSA. The CDR3 extends over 15 amino acids. The CDR3 sequence is CASSPPYREPQGEFF. Here the CDR3 DNA reads TGTGCCAGCAGCCCCCCCTACCGGGAGCCGCAGGGGGAGTTCTTC.

The chain recombines TRBV9 with TRBJ2-3; D is unresolved. Germline loops: CDR1 SGDLS, CDR2 YYNGEE. V lost 0 bases and J lost 2, with 10 bases in between. The CDR3 runs 15 residues. CDR3 nucleotides: TGTGCCAGCAGCGTAGGGGTGGGCCTCACAGATACGCAGTATTTT. Translation gives CASSVGVGLTDTQYF.

This sequence joins TRBV4-3 and TRBJ2-1, with a possible D match to TRBD1 (5 bases). CDR1 is LGHNA, CDR2 YSLEER, per germline. Trimming stripped 4 bases from V and 3 bases from J, with 10 bases between. The CDR3 totals 14 residues. The CDR3 nucleotides read TGCGCCAGCAGCCCGCATGACAGCTACAATGAGCAGTTCTTC. This translates into CASSPHDSYNEQFF.

The CDR3 DNA sequence: TGTGCCAGTAGCCCAAATTTGGGACTAGCGGGAAACACAGATACGCAGTATTTT. As protein: CASSPNLGLAGNTDTQYF. The J gene is TRBJ2-3, the V gene TRBV19; 13 bases are a match to TRBD2. Trimming removed 6 bases from V and 2 bases from J; junction bases left unmatched: 11. Germline CDR1 LNHDA, CDR2 SQIVND (reference sequence). The CDR3 has 18 residues.